Listed below are T cell receptor beta chains from one sample, sequenced in a study of shared clonotypes between healthy human individuals. Sequencing used immunoSEQ multiplex PCR; TCRdb keeps in-frame clones, though not all of them. This table has roughly 2.2 million clones, more than 85% appearing once. Sequencing was carried out using naive CD4+ T cells from PBMCs. Source of these receptors: a man aged 18 to 29 in good health. Some clones in this sample may be carry-over from other donors' samples. The conserved cysteine and the conserved F or W are not part of the CDR3 here. The D gene is left open where the match is weak.

TRBV25-1,TRBJ1-3,-,ASSVEGSGNTIY
TRBV15,TRBJ2-7,TRBD2,ATSRGGTSGRRSYEQY
TRBV7-9,TRBJ1-4,-,ASSLAVGGSEKLF
TRBV27,TRBJ1-2,-,ASSFRGSYGYT
TRBV19,TRBJ1-1,TRBD1,ASSIRQGGMNTEAF
TRBV25-1,TRBJ1-1,TRBD1,ASSEPGQGQEAF
TRBV28,TRBJ1-5,-,ASSSHQPQH
TRBV5-1,TRBJ2-7,TRBD1,ASSQARQGAEQY
TRBV4-3,TRBJ1-1,-,ASSQAATMNTEAF
TRBV10-1,TRBJ2-7,-,ASIWTEQY
TRBV2,TRBJ1-2,-,ASSGMDSRYT
TRBV6-6,TRBJ2-1,-,ASSHENEQF
TRBV28,TRBJ2-7,TRBD1,ASSLWPFDFRGRGSYEQY
TRBV6-5,TRBJ1-1,TRBD1,ASIGTGNTEAF
TRBV7-9,TRBJ2-2,-,ASGGHLNTGELF
TRBV9,TRBJ2-7,TRBD1,ASSQTTGGVEQY
TRBV5-1,TRBJ2-7,TRBD2,ASSLAELAETEQY
TRBV7-8,TRBJ2-5,TRBD1,ASSLRRDRQETQY
TRBV7-2,TRBJ2-7,TRBD2,ASSFLAGASYEQY
TRBV11-2,TRBJ1-1,-,ASSLDPTYTEAF
TRBV5-6,TRBJ2-7,-,ASSLMQDYLKYEQY
TRBV9,TRBJ2-5,TRBD2,ASSPRTGRVETQY
TRBV6-5,TRBJ1-2,TRBD1,ASSYGAGGSRYGYT
TRBV5-6,TRBJ1-5,-,ASSLGAAFHSNQPQH
TRBV18,TRBJ2-5,TRBD1,ATSTGGAERETQY
TRBV19,TRBJ1-5,TRBD1,ASQNLEGAINQPQH
TRBV9,TRBJ1-1,-,ASSVAGSPFEAF
TRBV27,TRBJ2-1,TRBD2,ASLTSGRGIWDEQF
TRBV7-3,TRBJ1-3,-,ASSSQYGNTIY
TRBV30,TRBJ1-2,TRBD1,AWSVRIVLGQGYGYT
TRBV27,TRBJ2-7,-,ASSLTDRNIYEQY
TRBV7-2,TRBJ2-1,TRBD1,ASSMRQGLYNEQF
TRBV19,TRBJ1-1,-,ASSTTLNTEAF
TRBV27,TRBJ1-2,-,ASSSVGQNYGYT
TRBV7-9,TRBJ2-7,TRBD2,ASSHDRASGTYEQY
TRBV27,TRBJ2-7,-,ASSLRDTDYEQY
TRBV27,TRBJ2-7,-,ASSLVGGPAALSSYEQY
TRBV19,TRBJ2-6,-,ASSRLGSGANVLT
TRBV27,TRBJ2-2,-,ASSLAFTGELF
TRBV28,TRBJ1-1,-,ASSPSGARRYTEAF
TRBV2,TRBJ2-3,TRBD2,ASSGLAGRTDTQY
TRBV4-3,TRBJ1-1,-,ASSQDQWNTEAF
TRBV27,TRBJ2-1,-,ASRGRPNYNEQF
TRBV9,TRBJ1-2,-,ASSRTGGGYT
TRBV5-4,TRBJ2-2,-,ASSLEQVETGELF
TRBV28,TRBJ2-1,-,ASSLWGGPNEQF